This TCR beta chain was recovered during a study of cytomegalovirus exposure and HLA in healthy donors (TCRdb year 2017). Regarding the research as a whole: An earlier analysis of some 500 of the donors reported about 250 Gb of sequence data and 117 million unique TCR beta sequences from 150 million to 200 million T cells. Approximately 330 gigabases of sequencing data and approximately 92 million unique TCR sequences made up an early release that covered approximately 620 HLA-typed donors. The genetic ancestry cluster associated with self-reported Caucasian donors included over 80% of the 300 to 450 genotyped donors. The study was designed to test whether signatures of past pathogen exposure could be identified by cataloging public T cell receptors. The study used immunosequencing to profile the T cell repertoires of some 600 subjects and linked those repertoires to cytomegalovirus serostatus. In addition to the first cohort of around 670 subjects, a separate validation cohort of about 120 different subjects was used. The study combined high-throughput TCR immunosequencing, statistical association of individual TCRs with disease status, and machine learning to predict cytomegalovirus infection status. A later analysis re-analyzed previously published TCR beta repertoires from roughly 600 donors and added high-resolution HLA genotyping to study TCR occurrence patterns. Rather than using new phenotypic data, the later analysis identified candidate immune exposures from TCR beta sequences and from how often those sequences occurred across donors. In an earlier analysis of 587 of the donors, high-throughput TCR beta sequencing was used to judge whether each TCR beta V gene segment behaved as functional or pseudogenic. Donor age, sex, ethnicity and CMV serostatus were compiled together with the repertoire data. A later genetic analysis used genome-wide SNP genotypes for about 60% of the roughly 700 donors, treating that subset as a discovery cohort. All discovery cohort repertoires had been generated on a single sequencing platform. Both class I and class II loci were covered by HLA typing, at four-digit resolution. The number of typed donors differed by locus: about 620-630 for A, B, C, DRB1 and DQB1; 500 to 550 for DQA1; 600 to 610 for DPA1; and 400 to 480 for DPB1. About five DR-DQ haplotypes were treated as single units for association and clustering because of strong linkage in the cohort. Among some 410 genotyped donors of the cohort, an average of approximately 220,000 unique TCR beta nucleotide sequences was sequenced per donor, of which about 19% were non-productive.

A word on this clone: Its target antigen remains unknown. No base qualities exist here, and no much larger clone lies one base off it.

Libraries were constructed by the immunoSEQ multiplex PCR assay. For the multiplex PCR, a mixture combining 60 forward primers for TCR Vbeta segments and 13 reverse primers for TCR Jbeta segments was used. A multiplex PCR assay on genomic DNA amplified the CDR3 region of rearranged TCR beta genes. The Illumina HiSeq System was used to sequence the amplified TCR beta libraries as 87-base-pair reads. Per the authors' processing: A later analysis tallied around 80 million unique TCR beta chains across the 666 repertoires, and around 10 million of those chains were shared by two or more donors. A nearest-neighbor algorithm error-corrected the raw reads and collapsed the reads into unique sequences, merging closely related sequences to remove PCR and sequencing errors. To assign V, D and J gene segments, CDR3 sequences were aligned to IMGT reference sequences. For a sequence to be retained, a match of at least six nucleotides to both a V gene segment and a J gene segment was required. A rearrangement counted as productive if the CDR3 had no stop codons and remained in frame with V and J, and every other rearrangement counted as non-productive. CDR3 was defined according to IMGT convention as the region running from the second conserved V-encoded cysteine to the conserved J-encoded phenylalanine. The earlier analysis of more than 450 of the donors excluded sequences that lacked an unambiguous match to a single V gene segment. In an earlier analysis of some 590 of the donors, a V segment was called functional when productive rearrangements were above 56.7%, and segregating when the standard deviation between donors exceeded 5%. A statistical classification framework was developed to diagnose cytomegalovirus status using the catalog of TCR beta chain sequences. V and J gene assignment, in a later analysis, came from comparing TCR nucleotide sequences with IMGT/GENE-DB human TR gene sequences. The TCRdist pipeline was used in a later analysis to assign CDR3 sequences and most-parsimonious VDJ recombination scenarios. In a later analysis, each TCR beta chain was defined by its CDR3 amino acid sequence together with its V-gene family, and reads without a unique V-gene family were excluded. To address suspected cross-contamination and a sequencing artifact, a later analysis removed roughly 580 highly shared, low-generation-probability nucleotide sequences. For each public chain, a later analysis derived a clonal expansion index from normalized ranks of inferred template counts within each repertoire. In a later analysis, generation probabilities were computed with a VDJ recombination model fitted to out-of-frame rearrangements, and the resulting probabilities were checked against IGoR. Hypergeometric tests were used in a later analysis to score TCR-TCR, TCR-HLA and TCR-CMV co-occurrence, with a repertoire-size bias correction applied to the TCR pairs. False discovery rates were estimated in a later analysis by permuting HLA or CMV assignments 20 times. In a later analysis, co-occurring TCRs were grouped using DBSCAN, with TCRdist sequence similarity added in when clustering inside HLA-allele-positive subsets. Co-occurrence clustering excluded repertoires with fewer than 30,000 or more than 120,000 public chains, plus five with anomalous nucleotide sharing. The source is immuneACCESS, and TCRdb retained only in-frame sequences with V and J called. Part of the clones is not carried over; for the studies checked, unresolved V genes explain less than half of this, and the remainder is unexplained. V and J calls and clone size are copied from that table; D and trimming were computed from the DNA. The sample contains more than 110,000 clones, roughly two thirds of them found a single time. The ten largest clonotypes hold roughly 1.3% of the sample.

The CDR3 spans 14 residues, from the cysteine through the phenylalanine. Here the CDR3 DNA is all that survives: 42 bases in frame from base 1. V is cut by 0 bases and J by 8 bases, and the space between the germline ends is 10 bases. The germline V gene encodes CDR1 WNHNN and CDR2 SYGVQD (reference sequence). The cohort consisted of 600 to 700 healthy bone marrow donors. At the time of sampling, all cohort members were nominally healthy, though unrecorded immune exposures were likely present. The donor tested CMV seronegative and was one of the 352 seronegative cohort members. Every donor gave a peripheral blood sample, and the peripheral blood mononuclear cells from that sample were used for TCR beta sequencing. Genomic DNA extraction from the blood cell samples was performed with the Qiagen DNeasy Blood Extraction Kit. Results and caveats for the whole study, not just this receptor: It was suggested by the authors that the approach could potentially be generalized to other disease states and immunological phenotypes. Only TCR beta chains were sequenced in this cohort, and the absence of alpha or paired-chain data limited detectable features. Correlated functional status among segregating V segments might reflect linkage disequilibrium, but an unknown experimental factor could not be ruled out. In a later analysis, most CMV-associated TCR beta chains were found to appear HLA-restricted, with HLA associations seemingly driven largely by CMV exposure. Broadly in line with IMGT annotations, most TCR beta V segments showed up in productive rearrangements about 87% or about 30% of the time in an earlier analysis of 450 to 750 of the donors. A later analysis reported that several top co-occurrence clusters appeared linked to parvovirus B19, influenza, CMV and Epstein-Barr virus. Because counts were too low, fewer than 20 rarely observed V segments, including chromosome 9 orphons, were excluded from the earlier analysis of 500 to 700 of the donors. Strong co-occurrence of HLA alleles, especially DR and DQ, made assigning TCR associations to individual alleles difficult. The 87-base-pair reads could not distinguish some IMGT-functional V segments, including TRBV6-2 and TRBV6-3, so those segments were excluded. Immune exposure information for the cohort was limited to CMV serostatus. In the study, around 150 TCR beta chains were listed as associated with cytomegalovirus. Most TCR sequences were seen in very few donors, while some public TCRs were found in many individuals. In both the original and validation cohorts, the classifier was reported to diagnose cytomegalovirus status with high specificity and sensitivity. According to a later analysis, TCR association rates differed among HLA loci, with DRB1 alleles showing the most associated TCRs and HLA-C alleles showing the fewest. Compared with equally common non-associated chains, HLA-associated TCR beta chains in a later analysis were more clonally expanded and had lower generation probabilities. A further reported finding was that TCR beta sequences accurately predicted the HLA-A and HLA-B alleles for most subjects in the first cohort. A later analysis associated about 17,000 TCR beta sequences with specific HLA alleles at a false discovery rate of 0.05. Because some donors lacked HLA typing at each locus, the association tests relied only on the typed subset. Roughly uniform sequencing depth across donors was assumed in presence/absence analyses, although this assumption may not hold. A group of highly shared sequence variants was considered likely to be a technical artifact of the sequencing pipeline. In a later genetic analysis, a missense DCLRE1C variant was associated with V-gene and J-gene trimming of TCR beta chains, and the association was replicated in an independent cohort. Three of the identified cytomegalovirus-associated TCR beta chains were confirmed in vitro to be specific for cytomegalovirus antigens. A later genetic analysis reported fewer N-insertions in productive TCRs among donors in an Asian-associated ancestry cluster than the roughly 700-donor mean.

This TCR derives from a woman in her 40s in good health and CMV-seronegative. The V gene is TRBV10-1 and the J gene is TRBJ1-4, with the D gene uncertain. Input material: PBMCs. The nucleotides read TGCGCCAGCAGTGAGTCCCCAAGCGACGAAAAACTGTTTTTT. It translates to CASSESPSDEKLFF.